This record covers a single T cell receptor beta chain. The PCR employed 60 Vbeta primers together with 13 Jbeta primers. Method: immunoSEQ multiplex PCR; TCRdb's copy keeps in-frame clones and lacks some. Among approximately 160,000 clones listed, 65% to 70% were seen once. The data originate from a study of cytomegalovirus exposure and HLA in healthy donors. This CDR3 is built from 11 residues. With 5 bases removed from V and 9 bases from J, the gap between germline ends came to 8 bases. Germline CDR1 SGHTA, CDR2 FQGNSA. The TCR comes from a woman under 30 in good health and CMV-seropositive. Sequencing input: PBMCs. J is TRBJ2-1 and V is TRBV7-2; D ambiguous. CDR3 amino acids: CASSQYSEQFF. DNA of the CDR3: TGTGCCAGCAGCCAATATAGTGAGCAGTTCTTC.